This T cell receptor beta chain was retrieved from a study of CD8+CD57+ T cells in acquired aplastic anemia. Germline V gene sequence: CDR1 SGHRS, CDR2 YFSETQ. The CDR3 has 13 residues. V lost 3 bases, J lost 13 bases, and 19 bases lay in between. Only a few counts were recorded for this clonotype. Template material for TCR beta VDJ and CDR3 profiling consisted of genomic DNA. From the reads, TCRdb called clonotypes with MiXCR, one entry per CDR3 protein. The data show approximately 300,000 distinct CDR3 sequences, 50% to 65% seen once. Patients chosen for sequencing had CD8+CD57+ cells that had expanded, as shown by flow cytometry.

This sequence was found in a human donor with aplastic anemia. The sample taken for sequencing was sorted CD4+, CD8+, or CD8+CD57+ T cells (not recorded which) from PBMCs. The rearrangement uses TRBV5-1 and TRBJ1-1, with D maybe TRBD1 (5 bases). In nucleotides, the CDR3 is TGCGCCAGCAGCTGGGAGGACCGGGGGAAGGATTTCTTT. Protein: CASSWEDRGKDFF.